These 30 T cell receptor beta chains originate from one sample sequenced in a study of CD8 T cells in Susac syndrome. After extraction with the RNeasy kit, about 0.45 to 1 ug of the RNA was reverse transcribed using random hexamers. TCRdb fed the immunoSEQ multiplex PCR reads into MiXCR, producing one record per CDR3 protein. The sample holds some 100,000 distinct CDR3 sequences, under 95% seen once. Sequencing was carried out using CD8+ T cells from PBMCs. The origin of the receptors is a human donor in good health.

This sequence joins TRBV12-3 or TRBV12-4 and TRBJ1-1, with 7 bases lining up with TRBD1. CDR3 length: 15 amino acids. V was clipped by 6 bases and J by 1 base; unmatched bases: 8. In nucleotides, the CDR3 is TGTGCCAGCAGACCAGGACAGGCCCAGAACACTGAAGCTTTCTTT. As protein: CASRPGQAQNTEAFF.

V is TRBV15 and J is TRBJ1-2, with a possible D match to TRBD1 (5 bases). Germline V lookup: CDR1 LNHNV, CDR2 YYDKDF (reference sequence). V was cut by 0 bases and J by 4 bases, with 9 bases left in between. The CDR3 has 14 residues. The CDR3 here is CATSRETDSYGYTF. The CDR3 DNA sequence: TGTGCCACCAGCAGAGAGACAGATAGCTATGGCTACACCTTC. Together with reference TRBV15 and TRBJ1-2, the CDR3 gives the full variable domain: DAMVIQNPRYQVTQFGKPVTLSCSQTLNHNVMYWYQQKSSQAPKLLFHYYDKDFNNEADTPDNFQSRRPNTSFCFLDIRSPGLGDTAMYLCATSRETDSYGYTFGSGTRLTVV.

In DNA form, the CDR3 reads TGTGCCAGCACACGGGAGGCGCCTGGGGCCAACGTCCTGACTTTC. Protein product: CASTREAPGANVLTF. This sequence joins TRBV11-1 and TRBJ2-6; 7 nucleotides align to TRBD2. The CDR3 has 15 residues. CDR1 SGHAT and CDR2 FQDESV come from the germline V gene (reference sequence). J gave up 2 bases and V 7 bases, and 5 bases lay outside the gene matches.

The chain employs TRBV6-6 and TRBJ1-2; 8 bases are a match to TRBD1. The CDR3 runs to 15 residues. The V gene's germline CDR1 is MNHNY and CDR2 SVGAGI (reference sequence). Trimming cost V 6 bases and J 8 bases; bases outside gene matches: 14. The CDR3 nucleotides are TGTGCCAGCAGCCCCGGACAGGGAGAGGTTCGAGGCTACACCTTC. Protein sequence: CASSPGQGEVRGYTF.

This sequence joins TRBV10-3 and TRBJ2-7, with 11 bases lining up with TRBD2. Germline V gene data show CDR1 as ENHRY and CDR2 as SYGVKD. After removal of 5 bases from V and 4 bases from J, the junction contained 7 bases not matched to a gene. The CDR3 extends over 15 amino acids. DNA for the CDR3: TGTGCCATCAGTAAGACTAGCGGGATTTCTTACGAGCAGTACTTC. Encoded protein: CAISKTSGISYEQYF.

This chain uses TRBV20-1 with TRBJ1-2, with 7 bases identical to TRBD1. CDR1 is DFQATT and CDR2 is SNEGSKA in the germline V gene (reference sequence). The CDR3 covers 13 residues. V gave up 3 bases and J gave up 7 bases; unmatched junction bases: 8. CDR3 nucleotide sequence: TGCAGTGCTAGTGAGGGGGCGGGGAGTGGCTACACCTTC. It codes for CSASEGAGSGYTF.

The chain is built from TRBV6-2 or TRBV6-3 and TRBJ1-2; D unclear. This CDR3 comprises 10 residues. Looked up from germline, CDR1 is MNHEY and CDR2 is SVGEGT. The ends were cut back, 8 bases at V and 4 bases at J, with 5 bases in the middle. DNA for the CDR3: TGTGCCAGCTCCGGCTATGGCTACACCTTC. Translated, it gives CASSGYGYTF.

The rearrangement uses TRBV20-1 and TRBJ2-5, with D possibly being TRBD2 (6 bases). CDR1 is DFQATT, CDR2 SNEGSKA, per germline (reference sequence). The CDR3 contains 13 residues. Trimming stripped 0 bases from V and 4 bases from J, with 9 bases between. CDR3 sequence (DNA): TGCAGTGCTAGAGATCCGGGAGTAGAGACCCAGTACTTC. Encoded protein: CSARDPGVETQYF.

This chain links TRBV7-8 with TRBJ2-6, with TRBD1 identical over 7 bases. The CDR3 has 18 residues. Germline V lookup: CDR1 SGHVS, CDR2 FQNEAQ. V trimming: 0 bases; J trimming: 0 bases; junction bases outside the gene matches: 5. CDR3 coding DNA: TGTGCCAGCAGCTTAGCGGACAGGCTCTACTCTGGGGCCAACGTCCTGACTTTC. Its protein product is CASSLADRLYSGANVLTF.

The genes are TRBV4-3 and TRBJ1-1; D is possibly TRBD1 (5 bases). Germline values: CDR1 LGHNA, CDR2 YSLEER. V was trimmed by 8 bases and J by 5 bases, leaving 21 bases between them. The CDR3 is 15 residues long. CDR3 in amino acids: CASSGRGLVGTEAFF. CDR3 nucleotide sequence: TGCGCCAGCTCAGGGAGGGGACTTGTTGGTACTGAAGCTTTCTTT.

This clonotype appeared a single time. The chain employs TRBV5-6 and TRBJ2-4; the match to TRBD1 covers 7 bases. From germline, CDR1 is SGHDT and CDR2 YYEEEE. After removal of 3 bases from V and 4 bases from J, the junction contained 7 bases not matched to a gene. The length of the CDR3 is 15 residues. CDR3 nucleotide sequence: TGTGCCAGCAGCTCGAGGGGGCCGGCGAAAAACATTCAGTACTTC. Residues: CASSSRGPAKNIQYF. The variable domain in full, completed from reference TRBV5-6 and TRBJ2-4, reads DAGVTQSPTHLIKTRGQQVTLRCSPKSGHDTVSWYQQALGQGPQFIFQYYEEEERQRGNFPDRFSGHQFPNYSSELNVNALLLGDSALYLCASSSRGPAKNIQYFGAGTRLSVL.

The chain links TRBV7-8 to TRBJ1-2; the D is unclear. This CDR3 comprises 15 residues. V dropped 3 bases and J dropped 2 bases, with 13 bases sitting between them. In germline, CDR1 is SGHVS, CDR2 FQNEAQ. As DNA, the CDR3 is TGTGCCAGCAGCTTTCATGGGAGTACGAACTATGGCTACACCTTC. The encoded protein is CASSFHGSTNYGYTF. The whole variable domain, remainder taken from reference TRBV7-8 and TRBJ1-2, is GAGVSQSPRYKVAKRGQDVALRCDPISGHVSLFWYQQALGQGPEFLTYFQNEAQLDKSGLPSDRFFAERPEGSVSTLKIQRTQQEDSAVYLCASSFHGSTNYGYTFGSGTRLTVV.

The CDR3 spells CASSLAAPGLRDGGYTF. CDR3 in DNA: TGCGCCAGCAGCTTGGCGGCACCCGGGCTAAGGGATGGTGGCTACACCTTC. This chain connects TRBV5-1 to TRBJ1-2; D is unclear. V lost 0 bases, J lost 7 bases, and 22 bases lay in between. Germline-derived CDR1 and CDR2 are SGHRS and YFSETQ. The length of the CDR3 is 17 residues.

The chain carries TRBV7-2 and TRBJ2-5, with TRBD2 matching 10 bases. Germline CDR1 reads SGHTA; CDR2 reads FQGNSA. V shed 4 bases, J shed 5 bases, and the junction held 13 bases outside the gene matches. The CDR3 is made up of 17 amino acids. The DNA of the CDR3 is TGTGCCAGCAGCTACCCCCGGCTAGCGGGGGATCGGGAGACCCAGTACTTC. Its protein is CASSYPRLAGDRETQYF.

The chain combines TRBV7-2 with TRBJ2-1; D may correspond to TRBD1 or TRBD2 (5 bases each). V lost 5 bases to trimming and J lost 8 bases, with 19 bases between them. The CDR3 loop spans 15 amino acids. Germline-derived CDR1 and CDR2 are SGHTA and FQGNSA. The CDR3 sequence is CASSPAPGRSHEQFF. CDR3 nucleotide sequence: TGTGCCAGCAGCCCCGCTCCGGGGCGGTCCCATGAGCAGTTCTTC.

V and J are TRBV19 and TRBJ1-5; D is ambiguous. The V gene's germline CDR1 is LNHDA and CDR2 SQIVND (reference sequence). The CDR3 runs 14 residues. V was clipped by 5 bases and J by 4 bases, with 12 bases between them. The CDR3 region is CASSAAGGNQPQHF. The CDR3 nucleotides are TGTGCCAGTAGTGCGGCAGGCGGGAATCAGCCCCAGCATTTT.

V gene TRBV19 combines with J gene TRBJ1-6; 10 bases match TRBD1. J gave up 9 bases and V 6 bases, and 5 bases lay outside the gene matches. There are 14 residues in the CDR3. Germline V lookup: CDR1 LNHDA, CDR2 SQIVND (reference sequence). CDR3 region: CASSLGDRGSPLHF. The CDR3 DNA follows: TGTGCCAGTAGCCTTGGGGACAGGGGTTCACCCCTCCACTTT.

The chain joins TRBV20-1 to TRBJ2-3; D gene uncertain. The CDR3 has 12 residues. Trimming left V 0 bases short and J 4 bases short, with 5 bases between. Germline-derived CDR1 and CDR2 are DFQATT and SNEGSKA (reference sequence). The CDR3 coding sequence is TGCAGTGCTAGAGATGGGGCAGATACGCAGTATTTT. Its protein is CSARDGADTQYF.

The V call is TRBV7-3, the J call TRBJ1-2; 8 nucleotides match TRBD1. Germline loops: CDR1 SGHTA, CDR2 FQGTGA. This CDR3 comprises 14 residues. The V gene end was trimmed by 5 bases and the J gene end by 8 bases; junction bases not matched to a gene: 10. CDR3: CASSPDRAGRGYTF. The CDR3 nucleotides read TGTGCCAGCAGCCCGGACAGGGCAGGAAGGGGCTACACCTTC.

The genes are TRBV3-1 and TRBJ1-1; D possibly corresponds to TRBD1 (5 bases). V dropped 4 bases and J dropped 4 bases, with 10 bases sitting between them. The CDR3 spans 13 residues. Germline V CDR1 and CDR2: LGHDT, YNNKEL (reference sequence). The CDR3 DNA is TGTGCCAGCAGCCCGCCAGGGCGCACTGAAGCTTTCTTT. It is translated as CASSPPGRTEAFF. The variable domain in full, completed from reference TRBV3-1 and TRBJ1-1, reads DTAVSQTPKYLVTQMGNDKSIKCEQNLGHDTMYWYKQDSKKFLKIMFSYNNKELIINETVPNRFSPKSPDKAHLNLHINSLELGDSAVYFCASSPPGRTEAFFGQGTRLTVV.

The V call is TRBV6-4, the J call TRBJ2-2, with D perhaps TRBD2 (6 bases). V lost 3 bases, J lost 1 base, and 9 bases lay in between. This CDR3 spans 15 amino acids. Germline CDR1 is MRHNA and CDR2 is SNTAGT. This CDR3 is CASSEGRGNTGELFF. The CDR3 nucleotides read TGTGCCAGCAGTGAAGGGCGGGGGAACACCGGGGAGCTGTTTTTT.

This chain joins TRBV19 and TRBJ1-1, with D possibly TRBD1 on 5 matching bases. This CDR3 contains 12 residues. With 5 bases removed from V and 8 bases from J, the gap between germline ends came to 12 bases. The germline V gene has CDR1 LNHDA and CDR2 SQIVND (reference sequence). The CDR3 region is CASSHGTREAFF. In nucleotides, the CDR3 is TGTGCCAGTAGTCACGGGACGCGCGAAGCTTTCTTT.

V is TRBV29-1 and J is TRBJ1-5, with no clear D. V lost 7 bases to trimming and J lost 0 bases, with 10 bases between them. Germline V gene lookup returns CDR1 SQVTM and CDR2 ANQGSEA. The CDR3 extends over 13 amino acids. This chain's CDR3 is CSAAEDSNQPQHF. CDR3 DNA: TGCAGCGCCGCAGAAGATAGCAATCAGCCCCAGCATTTT.

CDR3 loop: CASGIHPREQYF. The CDR3 bases are TGTGCCAGCGGGATCCACCCACGCGAGCAGTACTTC. The V and J genes are TRBV27 and TRBJ2-7; D is undetermined. V was cut by 8 bases and J by 6 bases, with 14 bases left in between. The CDR3 spans 12 residues. The germline V gene encodes CDR1 MNHEY and CDR2 SMNVEV (reference sequence).

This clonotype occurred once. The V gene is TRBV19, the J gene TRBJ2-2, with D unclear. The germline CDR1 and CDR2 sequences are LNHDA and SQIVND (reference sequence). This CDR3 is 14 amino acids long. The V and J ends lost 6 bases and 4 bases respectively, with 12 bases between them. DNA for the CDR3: TGTGCCAGTAGGGATGGGGTCCTCACCGGGGAGCTGTTTTTT. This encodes CASRDGVLTGELFF.

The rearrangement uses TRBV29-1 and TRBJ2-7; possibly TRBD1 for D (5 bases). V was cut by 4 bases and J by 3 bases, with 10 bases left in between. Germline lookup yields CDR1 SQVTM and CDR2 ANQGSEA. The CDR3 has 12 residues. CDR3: CSVVPGNYEQYF. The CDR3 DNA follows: TGCAGCGTTGTGCCAGGGAACTACGAGCAGTACTTC.

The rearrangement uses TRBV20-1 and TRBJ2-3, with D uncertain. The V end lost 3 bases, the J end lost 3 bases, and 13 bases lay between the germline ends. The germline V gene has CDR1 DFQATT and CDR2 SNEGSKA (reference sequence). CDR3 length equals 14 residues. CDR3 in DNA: TGCAGTGCTAGCCCGGCCCGGGCGACAGATACGCAGTATTTT. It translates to CSASPARATDTQYF.

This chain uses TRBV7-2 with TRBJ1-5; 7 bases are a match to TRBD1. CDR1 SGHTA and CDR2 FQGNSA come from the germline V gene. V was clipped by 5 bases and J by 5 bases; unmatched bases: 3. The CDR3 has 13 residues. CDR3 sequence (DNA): TGTGCCAGCAGCGCTGACAGGGATCAGCCCCAGCATTTT. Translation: CASSADRDQPQHF.

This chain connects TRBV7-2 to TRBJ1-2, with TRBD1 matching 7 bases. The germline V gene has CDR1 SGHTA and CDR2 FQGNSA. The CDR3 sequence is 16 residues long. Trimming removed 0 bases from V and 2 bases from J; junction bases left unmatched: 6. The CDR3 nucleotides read TGTGCCAGCAGCTTAGCGTCAGGGACAGTGAACTATGGCTACACCTTC. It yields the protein CASSLASGTVNYGYTF.

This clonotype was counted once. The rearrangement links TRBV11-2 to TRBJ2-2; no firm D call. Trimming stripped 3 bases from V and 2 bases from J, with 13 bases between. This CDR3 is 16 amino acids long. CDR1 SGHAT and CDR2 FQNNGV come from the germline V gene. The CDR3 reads CASSFPWGRNTGELFF. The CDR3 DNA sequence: TGTGCCAGCAGCTTCCCTTGGGGAAGAAACACCGGGGAGCTGTTTTTT.